The 5 T cell receptor beta chains in this list originate from one sample, sequenced in a study of CD8 T cell repertoires and HIV-1 epitope variants. Antigen specificity for these receptors is unknown. Sequencing used immunoSEQ multiplex PCR; TCRdb keeps in-frame clones, though not all of them. The data show 6,000 to 8,000 clones, approximately 65% seen once. Sequencing was done on a sample of cultured CD8+ T cells derived from PBMCs. The receptors stem from a male donor with HIV.

The chain joins TRBV7-2 to TRBJ2-5, with D perhaps matching TRBD1 (6 bases). The CDR3 length is 16 residues. The V and J ends lost 0 bases and 2 bases respectively, with 13 bases between them. The germline V gene encodes CDR1 SGHTA and CDR2 FQGNSA. In DNA form, the CDR3 reads TGTGCCAGCAGCTTAGCGACAGGCCTAGGTCAAGAGACCCAGTACTTC. Encoded protein: CASSLATGLGQETQYF.

The rearrangement uses TRBV5-1 and TRBJ2-4; D perhaps matches TRBD2 (6 bases). Trimming left V 4 bases short and J 3 bases short, with 11 bases between. The CDR3 runs 14 residues. Germline-derived CDR1 and CDR2 are SGHRS and YFSETQ. The CDR3 here is CASSMDGGKNIQYF. CDR3 coding DNA: TGCGCCAGCAGCATGGACGGGGGCAAAAACATTCAGTACTTC.

This chain uses TRBV19 with TRBJ2-3, with 10 bases matching TRBD2. Germline trimming cut 6 bases from V and 0 bases from J; bases unmatched to any gene: 12. CDR1 LNHDA and CDR2 SQIVND come from the germline V gene (reference sequence). The CDR3 consists of 18 residues. CDR3 nucleotides: TGTGCCAGTAGAGGTAGCGGGGGGCTTTTACCTAGCACAGATACGCAGTATTTT. It encodes CASRGSGGLLPSTDTQYF.

The CDR3 sequence is CASRAPGQLNTEAFF. The CDR3 nucleotides are TGTGCCAGCAGAGCGCCCGGACAGCTGAACACTGAAGCTTTCTTT. The V gene is TRBV6-5, the J gene TRBJ1-1; a weak D match, TRBD1 (6 bases). The CDR3 has 15 amino acids. Trimming removed 6 bases at V and 0 bases at J, with 14 bases between. In germline, CDR1 is MNHEY, CDR2 SVGAGI.

The rearrangement uses TRBV9 and TRBJ1-2; D gene ambiguous. Germline V gives CDR1 SGDLS, CDR2 YYNGEE. The CDR3 is 14 residues long. V shed 3 bases and J shed 4 bases, with 13 bases lying between them. The CDR3 region is CASSDAAGSYGYTF. Here the CDR3 DNA reads TGTGCCAGCAGCGACGCAGCCGGATCCTATGGCTACACCTTC.